The source of this TCR beta chain is a study of T cells in Graves' hyperthyroidism and ophthalmopathy. Study-level points and caveats: Most thyroid-expanded clonotypes above 0.001 were also found in blood.

This clonotype appeared a few times. Its target is unknown. In germline, CDR1 is LNHDA, CDR2 SQIVND (reference sequence). V was pared by 6 bases and J by 3 bases, with 4 bases of the junction left unmatched. This CDR3 region has 15 residues. PBMCs came from less than 11 ml fresh peripheral blood. Amplified TCR beta CDR3 regions derived from RNA transcripts. Researchers ran a first-round RT-PCR on the TCR CDR3 using the HTBI primer set. MiXCR was run by TCRdb on the multiplex PCR reads, yielding one entry per CDR3 protein. The sample contains about 560,000 distinct CDR3 sequences, roughly 17% of which appear only once.

The TCR sequence derives from a young woman with Graves' hyperthyroidism. This rearrangement joins TRBV19 to TRBJ2-1; 11 nucleotides line up with TRBD2. The sample consisted of blood. The CDR3 protein is CASRRTSGFYNEQFF. The CDR3 nucleotides are TGTGCCAGTAGACGGACTAGCGGGTTCTACAATGAGCAGTTCTTC.